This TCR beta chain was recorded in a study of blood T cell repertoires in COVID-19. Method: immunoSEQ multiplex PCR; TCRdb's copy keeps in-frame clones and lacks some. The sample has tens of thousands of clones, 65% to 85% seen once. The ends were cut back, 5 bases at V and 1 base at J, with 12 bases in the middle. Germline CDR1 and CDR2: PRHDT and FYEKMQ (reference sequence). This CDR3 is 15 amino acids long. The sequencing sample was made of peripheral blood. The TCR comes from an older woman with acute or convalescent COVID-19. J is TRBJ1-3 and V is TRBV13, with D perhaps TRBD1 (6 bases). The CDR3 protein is CASSPQQGSGNTIYF. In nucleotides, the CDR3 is TGTGCCAGCAGCCCCCAACAGGGATCTGGAAACACCATATATTTT.